The entry that follows covers one TCR beta chain sequence. Antigen specificity is unknown. Samples held roughly 0.9-10 million cryopreserved PBMC, and DNA extraction followed. V was clipped by 2 bases and J by 6 bases, with 6 bases between them. The germline V gene has CDR1 SGHRS and CDR2 YFSETQ. The CDR3 spans 11 residues. The run of the v3.0 immunoSEQ assay was at survey level. Generated by immunoSEQ multiplex PCR, the TCRdb table keeps only in-frame clones and is missing some. This table has roughly 45,000 clones, roughly 80% appearing once. These data are taken from a study of long-term antiretroviral therapy in people with HIV. The study's findings and limits: Diversity measured after ART increased yet remained under transplant donor controls. Dominating the repertoire at all time points were the clones that expanded before ART.

The chain is built from TRBV5-1 and TRBJ2-7; a possible D gene is TRBD1 (6 bases). The sample here was unsorted PBMCs, taken 0.8 years after starting antiretroviral therapy. The clonotype originates from a woman aged 18-29 years with HIV. CDR3 sequence reads: CASSFRGEQYF. Written as DNA, the CDR3 is TGCGCCAGCAGCTTCAGGGGCGAGCAGTACTTC.